This T cell receptor (beta chain) was observed in a study of blood T cell repertoires in COVID-19. Study summary: From the United States, Italy and Spain came samples of acute and convalescent COVID-19. Sources were T cells, B-cell-depleted T cells, or PBMCs; the material itself was cDNA or gDNA.

The CDR3 sequence is 14 residues long. In germline, CDR1 is SNHLY, CDR2 FYNNEI. Trimming shortened V by 9 bases and J by 0 bases, and 13 bases separated the two germline ends. The assay was immunoSEQ multiplex PCR, and TCRdb's table has in-frame clones only and misses some. This table holds about 480,000 clones, roughly 91% found once. The chain couples TRBV2 to TRBJ2-3; possible D gene TRBD2, 6 bases. The sample comprised peripheral blood. This sequence was found in a woman in her 30s with acute or convalescent COVID-19. The CDR3 bases are TGTGCCAGTAAGGGACTTAGCAGCACAGATACGCAGTATTTT. Its protein product is CASKGLSSTDTQYF.